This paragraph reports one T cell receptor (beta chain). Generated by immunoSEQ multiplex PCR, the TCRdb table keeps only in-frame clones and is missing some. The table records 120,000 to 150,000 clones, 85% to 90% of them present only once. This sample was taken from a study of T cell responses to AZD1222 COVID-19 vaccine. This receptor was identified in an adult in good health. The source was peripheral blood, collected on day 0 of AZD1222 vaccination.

CDR3 in amino acids: CASSYIQETQYF. In DNA, the CDR3 is TGTGCCAGCAGTTATATCCAAGAGACCCAGTACTTC. J is TRBJ2-5 and V is TRBV12-3 or TRBV12-4; no firm D call. The CDR3 contains 12 residues. The V gene lost 4 bases and the J gene lost 1 base, with 4 bases spanning the gap.